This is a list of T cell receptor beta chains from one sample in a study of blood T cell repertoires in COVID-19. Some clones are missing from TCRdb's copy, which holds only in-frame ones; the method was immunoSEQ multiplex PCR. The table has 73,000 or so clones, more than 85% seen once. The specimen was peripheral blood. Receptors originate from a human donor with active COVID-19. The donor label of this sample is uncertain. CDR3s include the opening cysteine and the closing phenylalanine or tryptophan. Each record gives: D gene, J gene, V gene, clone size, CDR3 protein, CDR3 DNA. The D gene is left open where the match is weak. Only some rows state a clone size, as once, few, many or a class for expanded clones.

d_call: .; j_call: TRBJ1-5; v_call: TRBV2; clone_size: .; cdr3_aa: CASSSGTRDQPQHF; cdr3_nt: TGTGCCAGCAGTTCGGGGACAAGAGATCAGCCCCAGCATTTT
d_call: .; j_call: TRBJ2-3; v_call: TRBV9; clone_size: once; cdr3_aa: CASSVAVTDTQYF; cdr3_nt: TGTGCCAGCAGCGTAGCGGTCACAGATACGCAGTATTTT
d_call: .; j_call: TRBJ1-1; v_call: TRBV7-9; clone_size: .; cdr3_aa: CASSREGTRVNTEAFF; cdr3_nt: TGTGCCAGCAGCCGAGAAGGGACACGGGTGAACACTGAAGCTTTCTTT
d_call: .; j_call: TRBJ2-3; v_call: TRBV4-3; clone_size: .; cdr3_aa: CASSQEPPGAGVTDTQYF; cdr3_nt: TGCGCCAGCAGCCAAGAACCCCCAGGGGCGGGAGTAACAGATACGCAGTATTTT
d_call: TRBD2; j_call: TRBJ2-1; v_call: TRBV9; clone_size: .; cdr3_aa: CASSLGTSGTWEQFF; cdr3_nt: TGTGCCAGCAGCCTCGGGACTAGCGGGACCTGGGAGCAGTTCTTC
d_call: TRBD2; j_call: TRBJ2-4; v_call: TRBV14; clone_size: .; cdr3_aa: CASSPGRGDIQYF; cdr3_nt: TGTGCCAGCAGCCCTGGCCGGGGGGACATTCAGTACTTC
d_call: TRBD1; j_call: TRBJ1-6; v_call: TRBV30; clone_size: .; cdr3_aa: CAWSLPTGTYGVLHF; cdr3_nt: TGTGCCTGGAGTCTCCCGACAGGGACCTACGGAGTCCTCCACTTT
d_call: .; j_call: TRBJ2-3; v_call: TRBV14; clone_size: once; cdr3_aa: CASSRTYTSTDTQYF; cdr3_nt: TGTGCCAGCAGCCGGACATACACTAGCACAGATACGCAGTATTTT
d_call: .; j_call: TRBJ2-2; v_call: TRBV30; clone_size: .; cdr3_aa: CAWSRGRARTGELFF; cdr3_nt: TGTGCCTGGAGTAGGGGGAGGGCCCGAACCGGGGAGCTGTTTTTT
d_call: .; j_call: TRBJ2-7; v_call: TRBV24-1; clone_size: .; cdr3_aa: CATSTAFGGDEQYF; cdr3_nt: TGTGCCACCAGTACCGCCTTTGGAGGGGACGAGCAGTACTTC
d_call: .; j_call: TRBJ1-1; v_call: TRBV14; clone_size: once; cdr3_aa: CASSRQWTVNTEAFF; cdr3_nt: TGTGCCAGCAGCCGACAATGGACAGTGAACACTGAAGCTTTCTTT
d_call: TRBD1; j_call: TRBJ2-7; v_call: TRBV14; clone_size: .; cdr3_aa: CASSPSGTGSYEQYF; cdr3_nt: TGTGCCAGCAGCCCCTCCGGGACAGGCTCCTACGAGCAGTACTTC
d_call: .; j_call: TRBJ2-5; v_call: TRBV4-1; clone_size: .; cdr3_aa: CASSQVPSGALGETQYF; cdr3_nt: TGCGCCAGCAGCCAAGTTCCATCTGGGGCCCTCGGAGAGACCCAGTACTTC
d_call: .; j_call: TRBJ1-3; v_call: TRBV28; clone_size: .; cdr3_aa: CASTKRGTGNTIYF; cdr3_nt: TGTGCCAGCACTAAGCGAGGAACTGGAAACACCATATATTTT
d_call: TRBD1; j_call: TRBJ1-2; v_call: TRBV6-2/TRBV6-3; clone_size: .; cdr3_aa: CASSQGQGYGYTF; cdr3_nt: TGTGCCAGCAGCCAAGGACAGGGGTATGGCTACACCTTC
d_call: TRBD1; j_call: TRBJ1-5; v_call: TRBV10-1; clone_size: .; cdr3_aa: CASRRTGGGNQPQHF; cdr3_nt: TGCGCCAGCAGGAGGACAGGGGGCGGCAATCAGCCCCAGCATTTT
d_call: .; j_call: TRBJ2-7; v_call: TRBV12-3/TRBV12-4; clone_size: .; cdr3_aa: CASTVTLTEQYF; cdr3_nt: TGTGCCAGCACCGTGACTCTCACCGAGCAGTACTTC
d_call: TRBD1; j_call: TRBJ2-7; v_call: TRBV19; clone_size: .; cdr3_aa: CASSTPGQPYEQYF; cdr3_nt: TGTGCCAGTAGTACACCGGGACAGCCCTACGAGCAGTACTTC
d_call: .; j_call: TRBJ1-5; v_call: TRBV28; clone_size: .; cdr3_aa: CASSLFGQGYEGRNQPQHF; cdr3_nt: TGTGCCAGCAGTTTATTTGGGCAGGGGTATGAGGGGCGCAATCAGCCCCAGCATTTT
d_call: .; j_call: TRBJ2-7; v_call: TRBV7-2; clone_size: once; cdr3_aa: CASSLVAGPNYEQYF; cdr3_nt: TGTGCCAGCAGCTTAGTTGCGGGACCGAACTACGAGCAGTACTTC
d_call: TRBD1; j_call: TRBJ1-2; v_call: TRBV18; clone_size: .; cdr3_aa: CASSRGTGGKGIDGYTF; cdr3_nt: TGTGCCAGCTCACGGGGGACAGGGGGCAAGGGGATCGATGGCTACACCTTC
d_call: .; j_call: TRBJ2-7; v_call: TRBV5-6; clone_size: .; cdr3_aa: CASSKRQDRYEQYF; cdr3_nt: TGTGCCAGCAGCAAACGACAGGATAGGTACGAGCAGTACTTC
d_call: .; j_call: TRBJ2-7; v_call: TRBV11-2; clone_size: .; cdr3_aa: CASSKLGRGDYEQYF; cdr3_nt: TGTGCCAGCAGCAAATTAGGGAGGGGGGACTACGAGCAGTACTTC
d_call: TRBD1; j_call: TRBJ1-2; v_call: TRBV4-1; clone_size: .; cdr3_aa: CASSRDPIPGQGYGYTF; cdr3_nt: TGCGCCAGCAGCCGAGATCCAATCCCGGGACAGGGTTATGGCTACACCTTC
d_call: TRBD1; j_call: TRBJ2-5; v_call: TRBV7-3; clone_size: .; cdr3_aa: CASSLSRTGQTQYF; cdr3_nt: TGTGCCAGCAGCTTAAGCCGGACAGGACAGACCCAGTACTTC
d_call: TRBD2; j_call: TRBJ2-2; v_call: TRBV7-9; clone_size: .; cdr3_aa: CASSPGLAGDTGELFF; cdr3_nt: TGTGCCAGCAGCCCTGGACTAGCGGGGGACACCGGGGAGCTGTTTTTT
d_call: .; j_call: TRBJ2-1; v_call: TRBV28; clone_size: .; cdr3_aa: CASSPHSGSSYNEQFF; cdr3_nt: TGTGCCAGCAGTCCCCATAGCGGAAGCTCCTACAATGAGCAGTTCTTC
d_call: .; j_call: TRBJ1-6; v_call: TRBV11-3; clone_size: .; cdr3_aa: CASSRDRSNSPLHF; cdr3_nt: TGTGCCAGCAGCCGCGACAGGTCGAATTCACCCCTCCACTTT